This T cell receptor beta chain stems from a study of CD8+CD57+ T cells in acquired aplastic anemia. Study context: The average read count for CD4+ cells in healthy donors was roughly 10 million.

The TCR beta profiling, which covered VDJ combination and CDR3 sequence, was carried out using genomic DNA as the template. Each CDR3 protein is one row after TCRdb ran MiXCR on the reads. The table includes tens of thousands of distinct CDR3 sequences, about half detected once. Notes on this clonotype: At one of its ends the junction is not consistent with the germline gene, which may arise from a read error.

Specimen: sorted CD4+, CD8+, or CD8+CD57+ T cells (not recorded which) from PBMCs. The TCR was taken from a human donor in good health, serving as a control.

CDR3 nucleotides: TGCGCCAGCAGCCAAGAGGCAGGGCAGGCTTTCTTT. Its translation is CASSQEAGQAFF. The chain couples TRBV7-3 to TRBJ1-1, with D maybe TRBD1 (5 bases). CDR1 is SGHTA and CDR2 is FQGTGA in the germline V gene. The length of the CDR3 is 12 residues.